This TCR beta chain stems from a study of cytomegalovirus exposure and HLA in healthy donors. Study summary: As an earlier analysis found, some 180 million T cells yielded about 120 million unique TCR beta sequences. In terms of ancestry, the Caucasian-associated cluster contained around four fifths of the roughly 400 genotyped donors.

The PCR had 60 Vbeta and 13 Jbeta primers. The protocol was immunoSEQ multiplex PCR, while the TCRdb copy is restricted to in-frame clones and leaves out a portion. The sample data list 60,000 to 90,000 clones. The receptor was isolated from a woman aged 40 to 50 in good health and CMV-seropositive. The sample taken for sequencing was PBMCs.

DNA of the CDR3: TGTGCCAGCAGTTACTCTCAGGCCGGGACTGATACGCAGTATTTT. This sequence encodes CASSYSQAGTDTQYF. This chain connects TRBV6-5 to TRBJ2-3; weak D call: TRBD2 (6 bases). Germline lookup yields CDR1 MNHEY and CDR2 SVGAGI. The CDR3 length is 15 residues. The V and J ends lost 0 bases and 6 bases respectively, with 13 bases between them.